This T cell receptor beta chain is drawn from a study of CD8 T cells in ankylosing spondylitis. Study conclusions and caveats: Reportedly, matched ankylosing spondylitis synovial fluid was significantly enriched for disease-linked clones. A motif of 8 or 9 highly homologous TCR beta variants was seen as apparently characteristic of ankylosing spondylitis blood.

TCRdb independently ran MiXCR on the 5' RACE reads; one entry per CDR3 protein. Of more than 600,000 distinct CDR3 sequences listed, around a fifth were seen once; the top ten hold about 19%. Unmatched junction bases numbered 3, after V lost 1 base and J lost 4 bases. Germline V gene data show CDR1 as DFQATT and CDR2 as SNEGSKA (reference sequence). The CDR3 length is 15 residues. There are a few counts of this clonotype. Its target is not known. V is TRBV20-1 and J is TRBJ2-1, with 11 positions matching TRBD2. Material for sequencing was blood, either unsorted or a sorted T cell fraction (not recorded which). The TCR originated in a male donor with ankylosing spondylitis. The DNA of the CDR3 is TGCAGTGCTAGAGCCTCTAGCGGGAGGTACAATGAGCAGTTCTTC. This gives the protein CSARASSGRYNEQFF.